This TCR beta chain was observed in a study of blood T cell repertoires in COVID-19. The overall study: Samples came from the United States, Italy and Spain, spanning acute and convalescent COVID-19. From T cells, B-cell-depleted T cells, or PBMCs came the material, which was cDNA or gDNA.

This clone occurred once. In the study's own analysis: Researchers report that nucleated cell counts were estimated from reference gene primer amplification. The data were produced by immunoSEQ multiplex PCR, yet TCRdb's version contains in-frame clones alone and is incomplete. The D gene and trimming were derived from the DNA, and the V and J assignments and clone size from that table. The sample shows roughly 79,000 clones, about 90% of them seen only once. This clonotype originated in a man aged 50 to 59 with active COVID-19. The sample was peripheral blood.

The CDR3 here is CASSYAQGQRSPLHF. Here the CDR3 DNA reads TGTGCCAGCAGTTACGCCCAGGGGCAAAGATCACCCCTCCACTTT. The rearrangement joins TRBV6-5 to TRBJ1-6; D might be TRBD1 (6 bases). Germline V gene lookup returns CDR1 MNHEY and CDR2 SVGAGI. This CDR3 has 15 amino acids. Trimming removed 2 bases from V and 10 bases from J, with 15 bases in between.